The rows below give T cell receptor beta chains drawn from one sample of a study of cytomegalovirus exposure and HLA in healthy donors. Profiled with immunoSEQ multiplex PCR; TCRdb holds only in-frame clones, not every one. The sample has fewer than 120,000 clones, 86% seen once. What was sequenced was PBMCs. Receptors originate from a man in his forties in good health and CMV-seronegative. Both conserved end residues are part of each CDR3. D genes are given only for firm matches. Size is stated for part of the rows, as once, few or many counts, or as a class when the clone is expanded.

>TRBV28|TRBJ2-7|.|.
CASSLADEQYF
TGTGCCAGCAGTTTGGCCGACGAGCAGTACTTC
>TRBV2|TRBJ2-7|many|TRBD1
CASRRDRGFPYEQYF
TGTGCCAGCAGACGGGACAGGGGTTTTCCTTACGAGCAGTACTTC
>TRBV6-5|TRBJ1-5|.|.
CASSPPGAGQPQHF
TGTGCCAGCAGTCCCCCAGGGGCAGGACAGCCCCAGCATTTT
>TRBV6-5|TRBJ1-1|.|TRBD1
CASSYTGTGAGTEAFF
TGTGCCAGCAGTTACACCGGGACAGGGGCGGGGACTGAAGCTTTCTTT
>TRBV28|TRBJ2-7|.|.
CASSWGGVYYEQYF
TGTGCCAGCAGTTGGGGCGGAGTGTATTACGAGCAGTACTTC
>TRBV28|TRBJ2-1|.|.
CASSLTVGNEQFF
TGTGCCAGCAGTTTAACAGTAGGTAATGAGCAGTTCTTC
>TRBV7-2|TRBJ1-2|.|.
CASSLALGGPLLYGYTF
TGTGCCAGCAGCTTAGCGCTTGGCGGGCCCTTGCTCTATGGCTACACCTTC
>TRBV28|TRBJ1-1|.|TRBD1
CASRIQGATTEAFF
TGTGCCAGCAGGATACAGGGGGCTACCACTGAAGCTTTCTTT
>TRBV9|TRBJ2-3|.|TRBD2
CASSVGLADTDTQYF
TGTGCCAGCAGCGTAGGACTAGCGGACACAGATACGCAGTATTTT
>TRBV6-1|TRBJ1-2|.|.
CASSEGASGNYGYTF
TGTGCCAGCAGCGAAGGAGCTTCGGGAAACTATGGCTACACCTTC
>TRBV6-5|TRBJ2-7|.|.
CASSSRSKVAHEQYF
TGTGCCAGCAGTTCCCGAAGTAAGGTAGCGCACGAGCAGTACTTC
>TRBV12-2|TRBJ1-2|.|.
CASRSNSALRDSDYGYTF
TGTGCAAGTCGCTCAAACTCTGCGCTACGGGACAGCGACTATGGCTACACCTTC
>TRBV13|TRBJ2-5|.|TRBD2
CASSSYGTSGGVYQETQYF
TGTGCCAGCAGCTCATATGGGACTAGCGGGGGAGTGTACCAAGAGACCCAGTACTTC
>TRBV18|TRBJ2-7|.|.
CASSPRQGDVNEQYF
TGTGCCAGCTCACCAAGGCAGGGCGACGTGAACGAGCAGTACTTC
>TRBV29-1|TRBJ1-1|.|.
CSSLRAGGSAEAFF
TGCAGCTCTCTTAGGGCGGGGGGCTCGGCTGAAGCTTTCTTT
>TRBV4-3|TRBJ1-1|.|.
CASSETGLLNTEAFF
TGCGCCAGCAGCGAAACAGGGTTGCTGAACACTGAAGCTTTCTTT
>TRBV5-1|TRBJ2-2|.|TRBD1
CASRPDRERVGELFF
TGCGCCAGCAGACCGGACAGGGAGAGAGTCGGGGAGCTGTTTTTT
>TRBV29-1|TRBJ1-3|.|.
CSVAARGPGNTIYF
TGCAGCGTTGCGGCCAGGGGTCCTGGAAACACCATATATTTT
>TRBV11-3|TRBJ2-7|.|.
CASSLRRGSEQYF
TGTGCCAGCAGCTTACGGCGGGGATCCGAGCAGTACTTC
>TRBV7-9|TRBJ2-5|.|TRBD2
CASSLAASGGGKTQYF
TGTGCCAGCAGCTTAGCTGCTAGCGGGGGGGGAAAGACCCAGTACTTC
>TRBV9|TRBJ1-1|.|TRBD1
CASSGGGQGGTEAFF
TGTGCCAGCAGCGGCGGCGGACAGGGCGGCACTGAAGCTTTCTTT
>TRBV27|TRBJ1-5|.|.
CASSLAGIGNQPQHF
TGTGCCAGCAGTTTAGCGGGGATTGGCAATCAGCCCCAGCATTTT
>TRBV7-2|TRBJ2-7|.|.
CASSFPKYEQYF
TGTGCCAGCAGCTTCCCTAAATACGAGCAGTACTTC
>TRBV7-2|TRBJ2-3|.|.
CASIGGLSTDTQYF
TGTGCCAGCATCGGGGGGCTTAGCACAGATACGCAGTATTTT
>TRBV2|TRBJ1-1|.|TRBD1
CASYRGRGTEAFF
TGTGCCAGCTACAGGGGGCGTGGGACTGAAGCTTTCTTT
>TRBV6-1|TRBJ2-7|.|.
CASTESYEQYF
TGTGCCAGCACCGAGTCCTACGAGCAGTACTTC
>TRBV10-3|TRBJ2-1|.|.
CAISANNEQFF
TGTGCCATCAGTGCAAACAATGAGCAGTTCTTC
>TRBV9|TRBJ2-3|.|.
CASSAGQIADTQYF
TGTGCCAGCAGCGCAGGACAGATTGCAGATACGCAGTATTTT
>TRBV7-9|TRBJ1-1|.|TRBD1
CASTGLDRGNTEAFF
TGTGCCAGCACGGGACTGGACAGGGGGAACACTGAAGCTTTCTTT
>TRBV2|TRBJ1-4|.|TRBD1
CASGPGGTNEKLFF
TGTGCCAGCGGCCCAGGGGGAACTAATGAAAAACTGTTTTTT
>TRBV5-4|TRBJ2-6|.|.
CASSSRASGANVLTF
TGTGCCAGCAGCTCCAGGGCCTCTGGGGCCAACGTCCTGACTTTC
>TRBV11-2|TRBJ1-1|.|.
CASSLAGQSEAFF
TGTGCCAGCAGCTTAGCTGGACAGTCTGAAGCTTTCTTT
>TRBV5-1|TRBJ1-1|.|.
CASSLAPGYGEAFF
TGCGCCAGCAGCTTGGCCCCAGGGTACGGCGAAGCTTTCTTT
>TRBV6-1|TRBJ2-7|.|TRBD1
CASGFRTGSEQYF
TGTGCCAGTGGCTTTAGGACAGGGAGCGAGCAGTACTTC
>TRBV10-3|TRBJ2-2|.|TRBD2
CAIRTAGDTGELFF
TGTGCCATACGGACTGCGGGGGACACCGGGGAGCTGTTTTTT
>TRBV7-9|TRBJ2-3|.|TRBD2
CASSLTHQAGGPDTQYF
TGTGCCAGCAGCTTGACCCACCAAGCGGGGGGGCCAGATACGCAGTATTTT
>TRBV6-1|TRBJ1-2|.|TRBD1
CASSETGQGYGYTF
TGTGCCAGCAGTGAGACGGGACAGGGATATGGCTACACCTTC
>TRBV6-6|TRBJ1-2|.|TRBD1
CASSPSGTGLNYGYTF
TGTGCCAGCAGCCCCTCCGGGACAGGGCTGAACTATGGCTACACCTTC
>TRBV2|TRBJ2-6|.|.
CARGSSGANVLTF
TGTGCCAGGGGGAGCTCTGGGGCCAACGTCCTGACTTTC
>TRBV5-6|TRBJ1-6|.|TRBD1
CASSPSDRVRSPLHF
TGTGCCAGCAGCCCGTCGGACAGGGTCCGTTCACCCCTCCACTTT
>TRBV18|TRBJ1-1|.|TRBD1
CASSPGQGYMNTEAFF
TGTGCCAGCTCACCGGGACAGGGATATATGAACACTGAAGCTTTCTTT
>TRBV14|TRBJ2-1|.|TRBD2
CASSLAGAYNEQFF
TGTGCCAGCAGCCTAGCGGGGGCCTACAATGAGCAGTTCTTC
>TRBV5-4|TRBJ1-4|.|TRBD1
CASSADRDKLFF
TGTGCCAGCAGCGCGGACAGGGACAAACTGTTTTTT
>TRBV27|TRBJ1-5|once|.
CASSYDSGGNQPQHF
TGTGCCAGCAGTTATGACTCCGGCGGGAATCAGCCCCAGCATTTT
>TRBV29-1|TRBJ2-7|.|.
CSVVGQYEQYF
TGCAGCGTTGTAGGACAGTACGAGCAGTACTTC
>TRBV2|TRBJ1-1|few|.
CASIYGGTEAFF
TGTGCCAGCATTTACGGGGGGACTGAAGCTTTCTTT
>TRBV28|TRBJ2-3|.|TRBD1
CASSDPGTGRDTQYF
TGTGCCAGCAGCGACCCCGGGACAGGGAGAGATACGCAGTATTTT
>TRBV25-1|TRBJ2-1|.|TRBD1
CASSRGNEQFF
TGTGCCAGCAGCAGGGGGAATGAGCAGTTCTTC
>TRBV10-3|TRBJ2-6|.|.
CAISVSSVGANVLTF
TGTGCCATCAGTGTAAGTAGCGTTGGGGCCAACGTCCTGACTTTC
>TRBV5-1|TRBJ2-1|.|TRBD2
CASSLNSGGQNNEQFF
TGCGCCAGCAGCTTAAATAGCGGGGGGCAAAACAATGAGCAGTTCTTC
>TRBV6-1|TRBJ1-5|once|TRBD1
CASGGTGLGNQPQHF
TGTGCCAGCGGCGGGACAGGGCTAGGCAATCAGCCCCAGCATTTT
>TRBV28|TRBJ1-4|once|TRBD1
CASSSTGLDEKLFF
TGTGCCAGCAGCTCGACAGGGTTGGATGAAAAACTGTTTTTT
>TRBV30|TRBJ2-4|.|TRBD1
CATGQQNIQYF
TGTGCCACGGGACAGCAAAACATTCAGTACTTC
>TRBV7-2|TRBJ1-5|.|.
CASSFRGAGEKPQHF
TGTGCCAGCAGCTTCAGGGGTGCAGGGGAAAAGCCCCAGCATTTT
>TRBV5-1|TRBJ1-4|.|TRBD1
CASSRGQGAREKLFF
TGCGCCAGCAGCAGAGGACAGGGGGCGCGGGAAAAACTGTTTTTT
>TRBV5-6|TRBJ1-5|.|TRBD1
CASSVAGTGYQPQHF
TGTGCCAGCAGCGTAGCCGGGACAGGGTATCAGCCCCAGCATTTT
>TRBV5-5|TRBJ2-7|.|TRBD1
CASSRDRGRLEQYF
TGTGCCAGCAGCCGGGACAGGGGGCGCCTCGAGCAGTACTTC